This passage covers 3 T cell receptor beta chains from one sample sequenced in a study of human T cells and chemical hapten exposure. Time point indicated: patch test 1, 2 weeks after DPC sensitization. Treatment noted: therapeutic diphenylcyclopropenone sensitization with weekly scalp DPC. TCRdb re-called the RACE reads through MiXCR, storing one row per CDR3 protein. The sample gives tens of thousands of distinct CDR3 sequences, approximately 29% of which show up once; over 7.5% is in the top ten. The sequencing used whole blood, collected in connection with sensitization to the hapten diphenylcyclopropenone (DPC). The receptors here all came from a man in his forties or fifties with alopecia areata. Some clones in this sample may be carry-over from other donors' samples.

This chain joins TRBV20-1 and TRBJ2-7; 8 nucleotides line up with TRBD2. The CDR3 has 14 residues. Germline lookup yields CDR1 DFQATT and CDR2 SNEGSKA (reference sequence). V gave up 1 base and J gave up 6 bases; unmatched junction bases: 8. The CDR3 nucleotides read TGCAGTGCTAGAGGGGCTAGCGGGTTTGGCGAGCAGTACTTC. Residues: CSARGASGFGEQYF.

This chain joins TRBV5-1 and TRBJ2-1, with 8 nucleotides matching TRBD2. Germline lookup yields CDR1 SGHRS and CDR2 YFSETQ. This CDR3 contains 15 residues. V shed 0 bases, J shed 6 bases, and the junction held 5 bases outside the gene matches. This CDR3 is CASSLGAGVRNEQFF. CDR3 DNA sequence: TGCGCCAGCAGCTTGGGAGCGGGAGTACGCAATGAGCAGTTCTTC.

J is TRBJ1-1 and V is TRBV13; D call uncertain. The CDR3 loop spans 12 amino acids. Trimming removed 3 bases at V and 4 bases at J, with 6 bases between. Looked up from germline, CDR1 is PRHDT and CDR2 is FYEKMQ (reference sequence). The CDR3 DNA reads as TGTGCCAGCAGCTTTAAGGGCACTGAAGCTTTCTTT. It specifies CASSFKGTEAFF.